This is a list of T cell receptor beta chains from one sample in a study of blood T cell repertoires in COVID-19. Repertoires were generated with immunoSEQ multiplex PCR, while TCRdb's copy carries only in-frame clones and drops some. Of 150,000 or so clones listed, approximately 91% are singletons. The specimen was peripheral blood. Receptor source: a human donor in a cohort sampled during active COVID-19. Both conserved end residues are part of each CDR3. D genes are given only for firm matches.

cdr3_length	d_call	v_call	j_call	cdr3_nt	cdr3_aa
13	TRBD1	TRBV2	TRBJ1-2	TGTGCCAGCAGTGAAAGGACAGGGGATGGCTACACCTTC	CASSERTGDGYTF